A single T cell receptor (beta chain) is shown here with its context. After re-calling the 5' RACE reads, TCRdb lists one entry per CDR3 protein, DNA absent. The sample has 250,000 or so distinct CDR3 sequences; the top ten hold 4.2%. This sample is drawn from a study of T cells expressing NK-cell markers. Study at large: HCMV seropositivity characterized seven of the eight sequenced donors, and seronegativity one.

The sample consisted of blood T cells: a sorted CD56 or NKG2C T cell subset, CD4+ or CD8+ T cells, or bulk PBMC T cells (not recorded which). The sequence derives from a woman aged 18 to 75 in good health.

CDR3 region: CASSYDRTSGANVLTF. V and J are TRBV6-2 or TRBV6-3 and TRBJ2-6. Germline CDR1 MNHEY, CDR2 SVGEGT. This CDR3 region has 16 residues.